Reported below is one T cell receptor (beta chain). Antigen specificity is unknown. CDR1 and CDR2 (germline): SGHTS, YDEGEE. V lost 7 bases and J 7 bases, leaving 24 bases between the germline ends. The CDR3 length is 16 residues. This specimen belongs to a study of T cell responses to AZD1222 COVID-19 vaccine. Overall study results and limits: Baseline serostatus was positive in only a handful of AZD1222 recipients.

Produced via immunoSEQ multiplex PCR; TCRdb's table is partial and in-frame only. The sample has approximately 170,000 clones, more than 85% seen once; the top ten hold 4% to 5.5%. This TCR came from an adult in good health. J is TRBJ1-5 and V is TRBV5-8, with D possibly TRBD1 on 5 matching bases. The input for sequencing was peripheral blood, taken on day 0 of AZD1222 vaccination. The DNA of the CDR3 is TGTGCCAGCTACCCCCTTAATAGGGGAACAAGACAGCCCCAGCATTTT. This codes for CASYPLNRGTRQPQHF.